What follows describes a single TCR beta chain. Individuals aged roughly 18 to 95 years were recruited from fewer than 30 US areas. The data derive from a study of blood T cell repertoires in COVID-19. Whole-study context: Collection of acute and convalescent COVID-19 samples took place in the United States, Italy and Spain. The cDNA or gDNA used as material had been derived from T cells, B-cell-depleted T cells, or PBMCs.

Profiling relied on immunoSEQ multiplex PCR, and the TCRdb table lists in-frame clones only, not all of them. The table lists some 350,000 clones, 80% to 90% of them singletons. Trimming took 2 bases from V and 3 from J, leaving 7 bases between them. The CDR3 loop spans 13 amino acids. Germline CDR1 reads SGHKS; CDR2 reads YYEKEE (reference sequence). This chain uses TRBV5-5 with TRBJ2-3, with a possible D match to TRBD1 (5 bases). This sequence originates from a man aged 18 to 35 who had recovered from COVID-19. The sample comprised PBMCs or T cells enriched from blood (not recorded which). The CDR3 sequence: CASSLKGTDTQYF. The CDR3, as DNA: TGTGCCAGCAGCTTAAAGGGGACAGATACGCAGTATTTT.